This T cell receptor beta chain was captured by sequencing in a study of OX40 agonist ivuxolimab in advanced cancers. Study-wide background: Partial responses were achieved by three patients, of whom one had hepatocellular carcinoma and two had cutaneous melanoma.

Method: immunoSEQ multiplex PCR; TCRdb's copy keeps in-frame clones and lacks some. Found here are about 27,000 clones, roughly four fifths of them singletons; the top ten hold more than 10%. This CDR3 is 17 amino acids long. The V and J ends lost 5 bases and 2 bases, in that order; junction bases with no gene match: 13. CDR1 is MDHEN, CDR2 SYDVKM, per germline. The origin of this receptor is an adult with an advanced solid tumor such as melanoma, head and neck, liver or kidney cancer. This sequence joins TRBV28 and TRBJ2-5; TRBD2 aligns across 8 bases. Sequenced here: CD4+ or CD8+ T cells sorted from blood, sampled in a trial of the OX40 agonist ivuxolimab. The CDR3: CASSPRGSGAPQETQYF. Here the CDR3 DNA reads TGTGCCAGCAGTCCCCGGGGTAGCGGGGCCCCACAAGAGACCCAGTACTTC. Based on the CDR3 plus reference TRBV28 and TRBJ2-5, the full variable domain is DVKVTQSSRYLVKRTGEKVFLECVQDMDHENMFWYRQDPGLGLRLIYFSYDVKMKEKGDIPEGYSVSREKKERFSLILESASTNQTSMYLCASSPRGSGAPQETQYFGPGTRLLVL.